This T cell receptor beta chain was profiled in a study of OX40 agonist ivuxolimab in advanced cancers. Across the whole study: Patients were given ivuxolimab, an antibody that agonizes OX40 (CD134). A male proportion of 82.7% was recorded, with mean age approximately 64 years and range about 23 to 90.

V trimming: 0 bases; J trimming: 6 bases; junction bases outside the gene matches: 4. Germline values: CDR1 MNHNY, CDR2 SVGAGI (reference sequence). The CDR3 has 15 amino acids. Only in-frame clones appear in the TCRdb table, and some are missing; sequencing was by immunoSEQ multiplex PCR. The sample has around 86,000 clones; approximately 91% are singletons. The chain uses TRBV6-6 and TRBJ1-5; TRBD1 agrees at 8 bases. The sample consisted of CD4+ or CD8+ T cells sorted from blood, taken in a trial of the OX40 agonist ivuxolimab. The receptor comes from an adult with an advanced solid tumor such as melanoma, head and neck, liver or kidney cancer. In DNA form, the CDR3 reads TGTGCCAGCAGTTACTCGGACAGGGAAGGTCAGCCCCAGCATTTT. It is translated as CASSYSDREGQPQHF.